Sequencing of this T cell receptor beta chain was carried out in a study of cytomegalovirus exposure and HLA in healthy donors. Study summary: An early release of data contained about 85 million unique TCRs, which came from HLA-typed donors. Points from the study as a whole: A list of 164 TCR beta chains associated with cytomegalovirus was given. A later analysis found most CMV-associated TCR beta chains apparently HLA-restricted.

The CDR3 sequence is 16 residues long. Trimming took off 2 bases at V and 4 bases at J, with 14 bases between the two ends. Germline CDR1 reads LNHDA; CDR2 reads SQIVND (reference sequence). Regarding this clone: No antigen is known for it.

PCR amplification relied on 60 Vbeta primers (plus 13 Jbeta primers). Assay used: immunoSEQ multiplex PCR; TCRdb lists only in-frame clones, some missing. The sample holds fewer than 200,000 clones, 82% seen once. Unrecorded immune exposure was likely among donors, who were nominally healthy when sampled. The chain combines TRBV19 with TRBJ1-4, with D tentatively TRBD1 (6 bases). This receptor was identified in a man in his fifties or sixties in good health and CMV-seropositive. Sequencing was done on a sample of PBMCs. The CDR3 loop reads CASSILGQNVNEKLFF. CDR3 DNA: TGTGCCAGTAGTATACTCGGACAGAATGTTAATGAAAAACTGTTTTTT.